This TCR beta chain originates from a study of cytomegalovirus exposure and HLA in healthy donors. Study outcomes and limitations: In a later analysis, a missense DCLRE1C variant was linked to TCR beta V- and J-gene trimming.

Comment on this clone: Antigen specificity is unknown.

60 Vbeta and 13 Jbeta primers were used in PCR. TCRdb's table, derived via immunoSEQ multiplex PCR, lists solely in-frame clones and lacks some. The data show around 150,000 clones, 80% to 85% seen once. The V segment lost 6 bases and the J segment 0 bases; nucleotides outside the gene matches: 5. There are 15 residues in the CDR3. Germline lookup yields CDR1 MNHEY and CDR2 SVGAGI. Input material: PBMCs. The source is a male donor in good health and CMV-seronegative. V gene TRBV6-5 combines with J gene TRBJ1-5, with 7 positions matching TRBD1. The CDR3 loop is CASSDRAVSNQPQHF. CDR3 DNA: TGTGCCAGCAGCGACAGGGCGGTTAGCAATCAGCCCCAGCATTTT.